What follows are 14 T cell receptor beta chains derived from one specimen sequenced in a study of blood T cell repertoires in COVID-19. Profiled with immunoSEQ multiplex PCR; TCRdb holds only in-frame clones, not every one. The top ten clones hold 0.99% of a sample with roughly 160,000 clones, about 88% of them seen once. The specimen was peripheral blood. These receptors were taken from a young man with acute or convalescent COVID-19.

CDR3 DNA sequence: TGTGCCAGCAGTGCGGTCAGCGACACTGAAGCTTTCTTT. The encoded protein is CASSAVSDTEAFF. This chain uses TRBV28 with TRBJ1-1; D gene unclear. V dropped 5 bases and J dropped 3 bases, with 10 bases sitting between them. CDR1 MDHEN and CDR2 SYDVKM come from the germline V gene. The CDR3 is made up of 13 amino acids.

The V call is TRBV7-2, the J call TRBJ2-3, with unresolved D. V gave up 7 bases and J gave up 2 bases, with 13 bases separating them. Looked up from germline, CDR1 is SGHTA and CDR2 is FQGNSA. The CDR3 contains 14 residues. This chain's CDR3 is CASNKWANTDTQYF. CDR3 sequence (DNA): TGTGCCAGCAATAAGTGGGCTAACACAGATACGCAGTATTTT.

The chain recombines TRBV11-2 with TRBJ1-6; 9 nucleotides match TRBD1. The CDR3 spans 17 residues. Trimming cost V 5 bases and J 2 bases; bases outside gene matches: 7. The germline CDR1 and CDR2 sequences are SGHAT and FQNNGV. The CDR3 sequence is CASSQGTGRTYNSPLHF. The CDR3 nucleotides are TGTGCCAGCAGCCAAGGGACAGGGAGGACCTATAATTCACCCCTCCACTTT.

The chain employs TRBV6-1 and TRBJ1-5; 7 bases are shared with TRBD1. V was clipped by 2 bases and J by 3 bases; unmatched bases: 7. Germline V gene data show CDR1 as MNHNS and CDR2 as SASEGT. There are 16 residues in the CDR3. The DNA for the CDR3 is TGTGCCAGCAGTGAACAGGCAGGGGGTTTCAATCAGCCCCAGCATTTT. Translated, it gives CASSEQAGGFNQPQHF.

The genes are TRBV7-8 and TRBJ2-3; 9 bases map to TRBD1. Germline loops: CDR1 SGHVS, CDR2 FQNEAQ. The CDR3 covers 16 residues. The ends lost 6 bases at V and 3 bases at J; junction bases unmatched: 10. The CDR3 here is CASRRYRGQETDTQYF. CDR3 DNA sequence: TGTGCCAGCAGAAGATACAGGGGGCAAGAGACAGATACGCAGTATTTT. Full variable domain (remainder filled in from reference TRBV7-8 and TRBJ2-3): GAGVSQSPRYKVAKRGQDVALRCDPISGHVSLFWYQQALGQGPEFLTYFQNEAQLDKSGLPSDRFFAERPEGSVSTLKIQRTQQEDSAVYLCASRRYRGQETDTQYFGPGTRLTVL.

This clone has just a few counts. The chain uses TRBV4-1 and TRBJ1-1; D possibly corresponds to TRBD1 (6 bases). The CDR3 consists of 14 residues. The V end was cut by 4 bases, the J end by 4 bases, with 13 bases between. Germline loops: CDR1 MGHRA, CDR2 YSYEKL. The CDR3 loop reads CASSLTQGTTEAFF. The CDR3 DNA sequence: TGCGCCAGCAGCCTAACTCAGGGGACCACTGAAGCTTTCTTT.

This chain connects TRBV18 to TRBJ1-5, with 8 bases that match TRBD1. The V segment lost 5 bases and the J segment 1 base; nucleotides outside the gene matches: 10. This CDR3 has 17 residues. Germline V gives CDR1 KGHSH, CDR2 LQKENI. Written as DNA, the CDR3 is TGTGCCAGCTCATCCCTTACAGGGGGGTCCAGCAATCAGCCCCAGCATTTT. It is translated as CASSSLTGGSSNQPQHF.

V and J are TRBV9 and TRBJ1-6; D is unresolved. Germline V gene lookup returns CDR1 SGDLS and CDR2 YYNGEE. V lost 0 bases and J lost 7, with 8 bases in between. CDR3 length: 14 residues. Here the CDR3 DNA reads TGTGCCAGCAGCGTAGGGGCGGGGAATTCACCCCTCCACTTT. This gives the protein CASSVGAGNSPLHF.

This clone was seen once. Here the CDR3 reads CASSGLAGINEQFF. For the CDR3, the DNA is TGTGCCAGCAGTGGACTAGCGGGGATCAATGAGCAGTTCTTC. The J gene is TRBJ2-1, the V gene TRBV2; the match to TRBD2 covers 11 bases. Germline assignment: CDR1 SNHLY and CDR2 FYNNEI. V shed 4 bases and J 6 bases; nucleotides not matched to a gene: 2. This CDR3 contains 14 residues. Variable domain in full (rest from reference TRBV2 and TRBJ2-1): EPEVTQTPSHQVTQMGQEVILRCVPISNHLYFYWYRQILGQKVEFLVSFYNNEISEKSEIFDDQFSVERPDGSNFTLKIRSTKLEDSAMYFCASSGLAGINEQFFGPGTRLTVL.

In its sample, this clone was seen once. The chain uses TRBV29-1 and TRBJ1-2; D is uncertain. Germline V gene sequence: CDR1 SQVTM, CDR2 ANQGSEA. Trimming shortened V by 0 bases and J by 8 bases, and 13 bases separated the two germline ends. The CDR3 contains 13 residues. CDR3 bases: TGCAGCGTTGAAGATCCGGGGTTTGGGGGCTACACCTTC. The encoded protein is CSVEDPGFGGYTF.

The rearrangement joins TRBV6-1 to TRBJ1-5; a possible D gene is TRBD1 (6 bases). The CDR3 is 17 amino acids. The V and J ends lost 0 bases and 4 bases respectively, with 16 bases between them. CDR1 is MNHNS and CDR2 is SASEGT in the germline V gene. The CDR3 loop is CASSEALLDSSNQPQHF. In nucleotides, the CDR3 is TGTGCCAGCAGTGAAGCGCTTCTGGACAGCTCAAATCAGCCCCAGCATTTT.

This clone was counted only a few times. The chain carries TRBV11-2 and TRBJ1-3; possible D gene TRBD1, 6 bases. The CDR3 spans 17 residues. Germline assignment: CDR1 SGHAT and CDR2 FQNNGV. Trimming took off 0 bases at V and 0 bases at J, with 12 bases between the two ends. CDR3 sequence reads: CASSLDFRTASGNTIYF. The CDR3 DNA follows: TGTGCCAGCAGCTTAGATTTCCGGACAGCCTCTGGAAACACCATATATTTT.

For this clone: Other DNA sequences in the same sample also yield this CDR3. V is TRBV4-1 and J is TRBJ1-5, with a weak D call TRBD1 (5 bases). The CDR3 has 14 residues. Per germline, CDR1 MGHRA and CDR2 YSYEKL. Trimming took 1 base from V and 6 from J, leaving 10 bases between them. The CDR3 spells CASSQGPGGQPQHF. CDR3 sequence (DNA): TGCGCCAGCAGCCAAGGGCCCGGGGGTCAGCCCCAGCATTTT.

The J gene is TRBJ1-1, the V gene TRBV28; 7 nucleotides align to TRBD1. This CDR3 has 13 residues. Trimming at V came to 6 bases and at J to 5 bases, leaving 6 bases not matched to a gene. Germline V gene data show CDR1 as MDHEN and CDR2 as SYDVKM. This CDR3 reads CASRILQGTEAFF. DNA of the CDR3: TGTGCCAGCAGAATTTTACAGGGGACTGAAGCTTTCTTT.